The sequence of this T cell receptor beta chain was determined in a study of naive and memory T cell subsets. Findings of the study overall: A few larger clonotypes appeared in naive repertoires, especially CD8, possibly memory cells re-expressing CD45RA. No ground truth validated the naive and memory repertoire findings.

The beta constant-region primer was an equimolar mix of two oligonucleotides covering TRBC1 and TRBC2. Four rounds of PCR amplified the ligated cDNA using nested alpha and beta constant-region primers plus SP2. A 12-nucleotide UMI and the SP2 primer were added to the cDNA 3' end by oligonucleotide ligation. TCRdb re-called the UMI-ligation and nested PCR reads with MiXCR, one entry per CDR3 protein. The sample has roughly 150,000 distinct CDR3 sequences, approximately 21% seen once. As regards this clonotype: Its cognate antigen is unknown.

V was cut by 1 base and J by 2 bases, with 14 bases left in between. This CDR3 is 16 amino acids long. Germline V gene data show CDR1 as SGHAT and CDR2 as FQNNGV. CD8 T cells were positively selected from what remained after CD4 positive selection. This sequence was found in a human donor in good health. The chain couples TRBV11-2 to TRBJ2-5, with D perhaps TRBD2 (7 bases). Specimen: naive CD8+ T cells from blood. CDR3 bases: TGTGCCAGCAGCTTAGGGCCCGGGGGGCTTCAAGAGACCCAGTACTTC. As protein: CASSLGPGGLQETQYF.